This TCR beta chain stems from a study of T cell responses to AZD1222 COVID-19 vaccine. The junction had 7 bases not matched to a gene; V was cut back by 5 bases and J by 4 bases. CDR3 length equals 14 residues. Germline V gives CDR1 MNHNY, CDR2 SVGAGI (reference sequence). TCRdb's table, derived via immunoSEQ multiplex PCR, lists solely in-frame clones and lacks some. The sample has about 110,000 clones, roughly 85% seen once. The receptor comes from an adult in good health. The chain couples TRBV6-6 to TRBJ1-1, with TRBD1 matching over 7 bases. The sample here was peripheral blood, taken on day 0 of AZD1222 vaccination. CDR3: CASSTSGGATEAFF. The CDR3 nucleotides are TGTGCCAGCAGTACCTCAGGGGGTGCCACTGAAGCTTTCTTT.